A selection of T cell receptor beta chains follows, all from one sample in a study of blood T cell repertoires in COVID-19. Sequencing used immunoSEQ multiplex PCR; TCRdb keeps in-frame clones, though not all of them. Of over 120,000 clones listed, roughly 81% are singletons. Source material: peripheral blood. Receptors originate from a woman aged 45-60 years with active or convalescent COVID-19. Both conserved end residues are part of each CDR3. Fields, in order: clone size, D gene, V gene, J gene, CDR3 protein, CDR3 DNA. A D gene is named only where the DNA matches it firmly. Clone size is given for some rows only: seen once, a few or many times, or a class if the clone is expanded.

clone_size: NA
d_call: TRBD1
v_call: TRBV28
j_call: TRBJ1-4
cdr3_aa: CASSLPQGARGKLFF
cdr3_nt: TGTGCCAGCAGTTTGCCACAGGGGGCACGTGGAAAACTGTTTTTT

clone_size: once
d_call: NA
v_call: TRBV6-2/TRBV6-3
j_call: TRBJ1-4
cdr3_aa: CASSPLNEKLFF
cdr3_nt: TGTGCCAGCAGCCCACTTAATGAAAAACTGTTTTTT

clone_size: NA
d_call: NA
v_call: TRBV4-3
j_call: TRBJ2-1
cdr3_aa: CASSQHRFNEQFF
cdr3_nt: TGCGCCAGCAGCCAACACAGGTTCAATGAGCAGTTCTTC

clone_size: NA
d_call: TRBD2
v_call: TRBV30
j_call: TRBJ2-1
cdr3_aa: CAWSVRLAGYNEQFF
cdr3_nt: TGTGCCTGGAGTGTTCGGCTAGCGGGATACAATGAGCAGTTCTTC

clone_size: NA
d_call: TRBD1
v_call: TRBV18
j_call: TRBJ2-3
cdr3_aa: CASSGQPPGTGGDTQYF
cdr3_nt: TGTGCCAGCTCGGGTCAACCCCCCGGGACAGGCGGAGATACGCAGTATTTT

clone_size: NA
d_call: NA
v_call: TRBV9
j_call: TRBJ2-1
cdr3_aa: CASSVDDMAYNEQFF
cdr3_nt: TGTGCCAGCAGCGTAGACGACATGGCCTACAATGAGCAGTTCTTC

clone_size: once
d_call: TRBD1
v_call: TRBV7-8
j_call: TRBJ1-5
cdr3_aa: CASSLGQGVSNQPQHF
cdr3_nt: TGTGCCAGCAGCTTAGGACAGGGAGTGAGTAATCAGCCCCAGCATTTT

clone_size: NA
d_call: NA
v_call: TRBV2
j_call: TRBJ1-2
cdr3_aa: CAIRGGGVAMEGLGYTF
cdr3_nt: TGTGCCATCCGGGGTGGAGGGGTCGCTATGGAGGGGCTTGGCTACACCTTC

clone_size: NA
d_call: TRBD1
v_call: TRBV7-9
j_call: TRBJ2-7
cdr3_aa: CASSRTGDSAYEQYF
cdr3_nt: TGTGCCAGCAGCCGTACAGGGGATTCCGCCTACGAGCAGTACTTC

clone_size: NA
d_call: TRBD1
v_call: TRBV19
j_call: TRBJ1-1
cdr3_aa: CASLPTGATEAFF
cdr3_nt: TGTGCCAGCTTACCCACAGGGGCCACTGAAGCTTTCTTT

clone_size: NA
d_call: TRBD2
v_call: TRBV5-1
j_call: TRBJ2-5
cdr3_aa: CASSLEAGVETQYF
cdr3_nt: TGCGCCAGCAGCTTGGAGGCGGGGGTTGAGACCCAGTACTTC